A single sample is the source of the 30 T cell receptor beta chains below, sequenced in a study of cytotoxic CD8 clonotypes in ibrutinib-treated CLL. Repertoires were generated with immunoSEQ multiplex PCR, while TCRdb's copy carries only in-frame clones and drops some. Here the sample spans 250,000 to 350,000 clones, roughly three quarters being singletons. The sample here was PBMCs, taken at disease progression, from a patient treated with ibrutinib. The source of these receptors is a human donor with chronic lymphocytic leukemia.

V and J are TRBV7-2 and TRBJ1-1; D is undetermined. CDR3 length: 17 residues. The V and J ends lost 4 bases and 6 bases respectively, with 24 bases between them. Looked up from germline, CDR1 is SGHTA and CDR2 is FQGNSA. Here the CDR3 reads CASSWESRGYSLAEAFF. CDR3 sequence (DNA): TGTGCCAGCAGCTGGGAATCCCGAGGCTATTCCCTGGCTGAAGCTTTCTTT. Combining the CDR3 with reference TRBV7-2 and TRBJ1-1 gives the whole variable domain GAGVSQSPSNKVTEKGKDVELRCDPISGHTALYWYRQSLGQGLEFLIYFQGNSAPDKSGLPSDRFSAERTGGSVSTLTIQRTQQEDSAVYLCASSWESRGYSLAEAFFGQGTRLTVV.

Here the CDR3 DNA reads TGCGCCAGCAGCCACCCAGGGGTCCCCTACGAGCAGTACTTC. This gives the protein CASSHPGVPYEQYF. The chain joins TRBV4-1 to TRBJ2-7; tentatively, D is TRBD1 (6 bases). The CDR3 totals 14 residues. Germline lookup yields CDR1 MGHRA and CDR2 YSYEKL. Trimming removed 3 bases at V and 2 bases at J, with 11 bases between.

CDR3 region: CASSALRGRDQETQYF. The CDR3 bases are TGTGCCAGCAGCGCTCTGAGGGGTAGGGACCAAGAGACCCAGTACTTC. The J gene is TRBJ2-5, the V gene TRBV5-8; either TRBD1 or TRBD2 may supply D (5 bases each). The CDR3 is made up of 16 amino acids. Germline V CDR1 and CDR2: SGHTS, YDEGEE. The germline V and J ends were trimmed by 4 bases and 0 bases, with 16 bases remaining between them.

This rearrangement joins TRBV5-1 to TRBJ2-1; 11 nucleotides match TRBD1. The germline V gene encodes CDR1 SGHRS and CDR2 YFSETQ. The CDR3 sequence is 17 residues long. J was trimmed by 2 bases and V by 4 bases; bases with no gene match: 8. CDR3 nucleotides: TGCGCCAGCAGCAGACAGCCGGGACAGGGGGCCTACAATGAGCAGTTCTTC. Protein product: CASSRQPGQGAYNEQFF.

As regards this clone: A much bigger clone sits one base away, suggesting this may be a read error. V and J are TRBV5-1 and TRBJ1-2; D is perhaps TRBD1 (5 bases). The CDR3 loop spans 13 amino acids. Germline loops: CDR1 SGHRS, CDR2 YFSETQ. Trimming stripped 2 bases from V and 3 bases from J, with 8 bases between. This chain's CDR3 is CASSFVGDYGYTF. The CDR3 coding sequence is TGCGCCAGCAGCTTCGTAGGGGACTATGGCTACACCTTC.

This sequence joins TRBV6-4 and TRBJ2-3, with 7 bases matching TRBD2. Germline CDR1 is MRHNA and CDR2 is SNTAGT. This CDR3 is built from 16 residues. V shed 3 bases, J shed 4 bases, and the junction held 10 bases outside the gene matches. The CDR3 loop is CASSEAGRLGADTQYF. The CDR3 DNA follows: TGTGCCAGCAGTGAAGCGGGGCGGCTCGGGGCAGATACGCAGTATTTT.

The chain couples TRBV5-1 to TRBJ2-2; D not resolved. The CDR3 consists of 14 residues. The V end was cut by 4 bases, the J end by 0 bases, with 7 bases between. Germline V gene lookup returns CDR1 SGHRS and CDR2 YFSETQ. The CDR3 region has the DNA TGCGCCAGCAGCCCATTAGCGAACACCGGGGAGCTGTTTTTT. Translation: CASSPLANTGELFF.

This chain uses TRBV5-4 with TRBJ2-3, with a weak D call TRBD2 (6 bases). CDR3 length equals 16 residues. V was clipped by 5 bases and J by 4 bases, with 20 bases between them. Germline V gives CDR1 SGHNT, CDR2 YYREEE (reference sequence). The CDR3 bases are TGTGCCAGCAGTTCTCGGACCGGGAGTAGGGCAGATACGCAGTATTTT. Protein product: CASSSRTGSRADTQYF.

This clone was recorded a few times. The chain joins TRBV19 to TRBJ1-2, with a weak D call TRBD1 (6 bases). Per germline, CDR1 LNHDA and CDR2 SQIVND (reference sequence). The length of the CDR3 is 14 residues. With 7 bases removed from V and 3 bases from J, the gap between germline ends came to 15 bases. DNA of the CDR3: TGTGCCAGTAAAGGGGGGCGAGGCGACTATGGCTACACCTTC. Translated: CASKGGRGDYGYTF.

This clone was seen just once. This rearrangement joins TRBV9 to TRBJ2-7; TRBD1 agrees at 10 bases. J was trimmed by 2 bases and V by 4 bases; bases with no gene match: 6. Looked up from germline, CDR1 is SGDLS and CDR2 is YYNGEE. There are 15 residues in the CDR3. The CDR3 here is CASSTGGQGAYEQYF. For the CDR3, the DNA is TGTGCCAGCAGCACTGGAGGACAGGGGGCCTACGAGCAGTACTTC.

The V gene is TRBV5-6, the J gene TRBJ2-5; 7 bases line up with TRBD1. The CDR3 length is 15 residues. V trimming: 2 bases; J trimming: 5 bases; junction bases outside the gene matches: 9. Germline lookup yields CDR1 SGHDT and CDR2 YYEEEE. The CDR3 DNA reads as TGTGCCAGCAGCTTAGAAGGGGGCTATTTGGAGACCCAGTACTTC. It is translated as CASSLEGGYLETQYF. Looking up the rest from reference TRBV5-6 and TRBJ2-5 gives the full variable domain: DAGVTQSPTHLIKTRGQQVTLRCSPKSGHDTVSWYQQALGQGPQFIFQYYEEEERQRGNFPDRFSGHQFPNYSSELNVNALLLGDSALYLCASSLEGGYLETQYFGPGTRLLVL.

The rearrangement uses TRBV15 and TRBJ2-4; TRBD2 might be the D (6 bases). The germline CDR1 and CDR2 sequences are LNHNV and YYDKDF (reference sequence). Trimming cost V 6 bases and J 1 base, with 28 bases left between them. This CDR3 spans 20 amino acids. In DNA form, the CDR3 reads TGTGCCACCAGGAGCGGCGGGGCGCGAGACGGTAGTAGGGCCAAAAACATTCAGTACTTC. Its protein is CATRSGGARDGSRAKNIQYF.

The J gene is TRBJ2-7, the V gene TRBV13; D uncertain. Germline V gene data show CDR1 as PRHDT and CDR2 as FYEKMQ (reference sequence). V dropped 4 bases and J dropped 0 bases, with 13 bases sitting between them. The CDR3 consists of 15 residues. The CDR3 nucleotides are TGTGCCAGCAGCTACGGAATCTTGAGCTCCTACGAGCAGTACTTC. Protein sequence: CASSYGILSSYEQYF.

This clone has a handful of counts. J is TRBJ1-6 and V is TRBV9; no firm D call. Deletions cut 2 bases from V and 9 bases from J, with 12 bases between. Germline CDR1 is SGDLS and CDR2 is YYNGEE. The CDR3 totals 14 residues. The CDR3 DNA reads TGTGCCAGCAGCGTCAAGGGATCGGGTTCACCCCTCCACTTT. Amino acid sequence: CASSVKGSGSPLHF.

V gene TRBV6-5 combines with J gene TRBJ2-5; D might be TRBD2 (5 bases). The CDR3 extends over 13 amino acids. The germline V gene encodes CDR1 MNHEY and CDR2 SVGAGI. Trimming removed 5 bases at V and 2 bases at J, with 9 bases between. The CDR3 loop is CASSIPGQETQYF. Here the CDR3 DNA reads TGTGCCAGCAGTATACCGGGACAAGAGACCCAGTACTTC.

The rearrangement uses TRBV19 and TRBJ2-2; D might be TRBD1 or TRBD2, each matching 5 bases. CDR1 is LNHDA, CDR2 SQIVND, per germline (reference sequence). The CDR3 has 14 residues. Trimming left V 6 bases short and J 5 bases short, with 13 bases between. CDR3 loop: CASRGPRETGELFF. The CDR3 DNA reads as TGTGCCAGTAGGGGACCGAGGGAAACCGGGGAGCTGTTTTTT.

V usage is TRBV28 and J usage is TRBJ1-5; D is undetermined. V shed 1 base and J shed 7 bases, with 5 bases lying between them. CDR3 length: 12 residues. From germline, CDR1 is MDHEN and CDR2 SYDVKM. The CDR3 here is CASSLFRQPQHF. The CDR3 DNA follows: TGTGCCAGCAGTTTATTTCGGCAGCCCCAGCATTTT.

The V and J genes are TRBV27 and TRBJ2-7; possibly TRBD1 or TRBD2 for D (5 bases each). In germline, CDR1 is MNHEY, CDR2 SMNVEV (reference sequence). CDR3 length: 11 amino acids. Trimming pared 7 bases from V and 4 bases from J, leaving 8 bases between. For the CDR3, the DNA is TGTGCCAGCAAGAGGGGTTACGAGCAGTACTTC. This codes for CASKRGYEQYF.

The rearrangement links TRBV5-1 to TRBJ2-7; 9 bases map to TRBD2. This CDR3 has 15 amino acids. CDR1 and CDR2 from the germline V gene are SGHRS and YFSETQ. The V and J ends lost 4 bases and 6 bases, in that order; junction bases with no gene match: 11. The DNA of the CDR3 is TGCGCCAGCAGCCCCGCGGGAGGGATATTCGTCGAGCAGTACTTC. It is translated as CASSPAGGIFVEQYF. The full variable domain, rest sourced from reference TRBV5-1 and TRBJ2-7, is KAGVTQTPRYLIKTRGQQVTLSCSPISGHRSVSWYQQTPGQGLQFLFEYFSETQRNKGNFPGRFSGRQFSNSRSEMNVSTLELGDSALYLCASSPAGGIFVEQYFGPGTRLTVT.

This clone was observed a few times. The chain has TRBV28 and TRBJ1-1; 8 positions match TRBD1. V lost 5 bases and J lost 1; bases outside the gene matches: 6. The CDR3 loop spans 15 amino acids. CDR1 MDHEN and CDR2 SYDVKM come from the germline V gene. CDR3 sequence: CASSPAGGGNTEAFF. The CDR3 DNA reads TGTGCCAGCAGTCCTGCAGGGGGCGGGAACACTGAAGCTTTCTTT.

The V gene is TRBV29-1, the J gene TRBJ2-7, with TRBD1 matching over 8 bases. The germline V gene has CDR1 SQVTM and CDR2 ANQGSEA. V shed 5 bases and J 6 bases; nucleotides not matched to a gene: 3. The CDR3 runs to 11 residues. CDR3 protein: CSVWTGTEQYF. The CDR3 bases are TGCAGCGTTTGGACAGGGACCGAGCAGTACTTC.

The CDR3 DNA reads as TGCAGCGTTGCGGGGGGGCCTATTGAAAAACTGTTTTTT. Amino acids: CSVAGGPIEKLFF. The chain recombines TRBV29-1 with TRBJ1-4; D perhaps matches TRBD1 (6 bases). Trimming pared 4 bases from V and 7 bases from J, leaving 13 bases between. Looked up from germline, CDR1 is SQVTM and CDR2 is ANQGSEA. This CDR3 comprises 13 residues.

The chain recombines TRBV7-8 with TRBJ2-1; 9 bases agree with TRBD2. There are 16 residues in the CDR3. V shed 0 bases, J shed 8 bases, and the junction held 8 bases outside the gene matches. Germline values: CDR1 SGHVS, CDR2 FQNEAQ. CDR3 loop: CASSLAPRSGSDEQFF. The CDR3 DNA is TGTGCCAGCAGCTTAGCACCCCGTAGCGGGAGCGATGAGCAGTTCTTC.

This clone came up a few times. CDR3 sequence (DNA): TGTGCCAGCAGCGTAGGTGGGGCTGGCACAGATACGCAGTATTTT. Translation gives CASSVGGAGTDTQYF. The chain has TRBV9 and TRBJ2-3; a possible D gene is TRBD1 (5 bases). V lost 0 bases and J lost 1, with 9 bases in between. Germline values: CDR1 SGDLS, CDR2 YYNGEE. CDR3 size: 15 residues.

This clone was recorded once. The chain joins TRBV5-6 to TRBJ2-5, with D perhaps matching TRBD1 (5 bases). The ends were cut back, 4 bases at V and 0 bases at J, with 19 bases in the middle. Germline assignment: CDR1 SGHDT and CDR2 YYEEEE. The CDR3 sequence is 17 residues long. The CDR3 sequence: CASSMSRQRMYQETQYF. The CDR3 DNA follows: TGTGCCAGCAGCATGAGCCGACAGAGAATGTACCAAGAGACCCAGTACTTC.

This chain uses TRBV18 with TRBJ1-2; no clear D gene. CDR1 KGHSH and CDR2 LQKENI come from the germline V gene. The V and J ends lost 3 bases and 2 bases respectively, with 19 bases between them. This CDR3 has 17 amino acids. The CDR3 region has the DNA TGTGCCAGCTCACCCGGAGGTTGGTTGCCCCACAACTATGGCTACACCTTC. This gives the protein CASSPGGWLPHNYGYTF.

This clone was found a few times. This rearrangement joins TRBV15 to TRBJ2-6; D uncertain. Germline V gives CDR1 LNHNV, CDR2 YYDKDF (reference sequence). Trimming took off 1 base at V and 0 bases at J, with 4 bases between the two ends. This CDR3 contains 15 residues. The CDR3 nucleotides are TGTGCCACCAGCAGAGGGGTCTCTGGGGCCAACGTCCTGACTTTC. It encodes CATSRGVSGANVLTF.

Written as DNA, the CDR3 is TGCGCCAGCAGCTCACAAGACAGGGTCGTCCACGAGCAGTACTTC. Translated, it gives CASSSQDRVVHEQYF. J is TRBJ2-7 and V is TRBV4-1; 7 nucleotides agree with TRBD1. The junction had 12 bases not matched to a gene; V was cut back by 5 bases and J by 5 bases. This CDR3 contains 15 residues. Germline V gene data show CDR1 as MGHRA and CDR2 as YSYEKL.

The V and J genes are TRBV6-1 and TRBJ2-7; 7 bases are shared with TRBD1. Germline CDR1 MNHNS, CDR2 SASEGT. The CDR3 has 15 residues. The V gene end was trimmed by 3 bases and the J gene end by 2 bases; junction bases not matched to a gene: 7. The CDR3 DNA is TGTGCCAGCAGTGAGTTCACAGGGGCCCCCTACGAGCAGTACTTC. It is translated as CASSEFTGAPYEQYF.

J is TRBJ2-1 and V is TRBV11-2; 11 bases fit TRBD1. In germline, CDR1 is SGHAT, CDR2 FQNNGV. V lost 5 bases, J lost 4 bases, and 7 bases stayed unmatched. This CDR3 has 16 residues. CDR3 nucleotides: TGTGCCAGCAGCCCCTGGACAGGGGGCGCTTACAATGAGCAGTTCTTC. Translation gives CASSPWTGGAYNEQFF.